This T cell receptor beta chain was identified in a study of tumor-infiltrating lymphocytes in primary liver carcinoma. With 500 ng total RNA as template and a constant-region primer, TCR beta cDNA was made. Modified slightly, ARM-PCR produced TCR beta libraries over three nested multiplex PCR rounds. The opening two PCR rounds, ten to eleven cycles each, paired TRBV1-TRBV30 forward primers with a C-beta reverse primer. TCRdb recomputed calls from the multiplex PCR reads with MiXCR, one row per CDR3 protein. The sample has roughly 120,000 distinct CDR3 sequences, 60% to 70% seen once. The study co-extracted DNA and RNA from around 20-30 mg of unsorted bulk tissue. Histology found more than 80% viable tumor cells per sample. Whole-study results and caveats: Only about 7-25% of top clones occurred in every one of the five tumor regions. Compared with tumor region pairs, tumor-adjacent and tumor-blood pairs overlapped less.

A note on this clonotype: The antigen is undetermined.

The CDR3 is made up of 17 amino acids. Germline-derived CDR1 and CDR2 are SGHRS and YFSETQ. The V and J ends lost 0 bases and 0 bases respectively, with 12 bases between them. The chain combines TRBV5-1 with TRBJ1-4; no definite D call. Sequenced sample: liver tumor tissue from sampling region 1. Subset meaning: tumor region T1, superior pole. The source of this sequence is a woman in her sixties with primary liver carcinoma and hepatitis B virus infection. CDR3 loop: CASSLEGGRATNEKLFF. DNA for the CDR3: TGCGCCAGCAGCTTGGAAGGCGGCAGAGCAACTAATGAAAAACTGTTTTTT.